The 3 T cell receptor beta chains below come from one sample, sequenced in a study of identical twins. TCRdb ran MiXCR on the 5' RACE reads and lists one entry per CDR3 protein. The data show some 900,000 distinct CDR3 sequences, with approximately 13% seen just once and around 1.6% held by the top ten. These data also featured in a second study, about yellow fever vaccine responses in identical twins.

Specimen: PBMCs. These receptors were obtained from a woman aged 18-29 years in good health.

This clonotype has a handful of counts. The rearrangement uses TRBV14 and TRBJ2-3; the D gene is possibly TRBD1 (6 bases). Germline V lookup: CDR1 SGHDN, CDR2 FVKESK. This CDR3 spans 16 amino acids. The germline V and J ends were trimmed by 1 base and 1 base, with 12 bases remaining between them. This CDR3 reads CASSQGLGGRTDTQYF. Here the CDR3 DNA reads TGTGCCAGCAGCCAAGGTTTAGGGGGTCGCACAGATACGCAGTATTTT.

The chain recombines TRBV19 with TRBJ2-2; 7 bases line up with TRBD2. Trimming cost V 7 bases and J 7 bases; bases outside gene matches: 15. Germline lookup yields CDR1 LNHDA and CDR2 SQIVND (reference sequence). This CDR3 has 16 amino acids. The CDR3 DNA reads TGTGCCAGTACAAGGGCGGGAGTCCCTCCAATCGGGGAGCTGTTTTTT. Translating it yields CASTRAGVPPIGELFF.

In its sample, this clonotype was seen a few times. This rearrangement joins TRBV21-1 to TRBJ2-5; the table calls TRBD2, which could not be checked here. TRBV21-1 is a known pseudogene. This CDR3 contains 11 residues. The CDR3 DNA sequence: TGTGCCAGCAGCACGTTAGCGGGGGGCTCTTTC. Translating gives CASSTLAGGSF.